Presented here are 14 T cell receptor beta chains from one specimen sequenced in a study of cytomegalovirus exposure and HLA in healthy donors. The PCR had 60 Vbeta and 13 Jbeta primers. The data were produced by immunoSEQ multiplex PCR, yet TCRdb's version contains in-frame clones alone and is incomplete. The data show more than 130,000 clones, over 70% seen once. The sample consisted of PBMCs. The receptors come from a man aged 35 to 55 in good health and CMV-seropositive.

The chain has TRBV30 and TRBJ2-4; 11 bases align to TRBD2. The CDR3 is 15 amino acids. J was trimmed by 6 bases and V by 2 bases; bases with no gene match: 6. Germline loops: CDR1 GTSNPN, CDR2 SVGIG (reference sequence). The CDR3 region has the DNA TGTGCCTGGAGTCCTCTAGCGGGAGGTAGAAACATTCAGTACTTC. Its protein product is CAWSPLAGGRNIQYF.

The gene calls are TRBV11-2 and TRBJ1-6; D possibly corresponds to TRBD1 (6 bases). V shed 1 base and J shed 5 bases, with 6 bases lying between them. CDR3 size: 14 residues. CDR1 and CDR2 from the germline V gene are SGHAT and FQNNGV. The DNA for the CDR3 is TGTGCCAGCAGCTTAGGGGACAATAATTCACCCCTCCACTTT. Amino acid sequence: CASSLGDNNSPLHF.

This clone occurred a few times. The V call is TRBV4-1, the J call TRBJ1-2; 8 nucleotides agree with TRBD1. J gave up 8 bases and V 4 bases, and 12 bases lay outside the gene matches. Germline lookup yields CDR1 MGHRA and CDR2 YSYEKL. This CDR3 has 15 amino acids. The CDR3 DNA reads TGCGCCAGCAGCCGTCAAGGTGACAGGGGAAAGGGCTACACCTTC. This gives the protein CASSRQGDRGKGYTF.

The chain is built from TRBV9 and TRBJ2-5, with 14 nucleotides matching TRBD2. The V gene's germline CDR1 is SGDLS and CDR2 YYNGEE. This CDR3 contains 15 residues. The J segment lost 4 bases and the V segment lost 4 bases, leaving 3 bases of the junction unmatched. CDR3 residues: CASSPGTSGGETQYF. CDR3 nucleotides: TGTGCCAGCAGCCCCGGGACTAGCGGGGGAGAGACCCAGTACTTC.

As concerns this clone: The same CDR3 can be traced to other DNA sequences in this sample. The rearrangement uses TRBV7-8 and TRBJ1-5, with 11 bases matching TRBD1. The germline V gene encodes CDR1 SGHVS and CDR2 FQNEAQ. CDR3 size: 15 residues. The ends lost 4 bases at V and 7 bases at J; junction bases unmatched: 6. CDR3 DNA: TGTGCCAGCAGCTCAGGACAGGGGGCAGGGCAGCCCCAGCATTTT. It translates to CASSSGQGAGQPQHF. The full variable domain, in which reference TRBV7-8 and TRBJ1-5 provide the parts outside the CDR3, is GAGVSQSPRYKVAKRGQDVALRCDPISGHVSLFWYQQALGQGPEFLTYFQNEAQLDKSGLPSDRFFAERPEGSVSTLKIQRTQQEDSAVYLCASSSGQGAGQPQHFGDGTRLSIL.

In this sample, this clone turned up a few times. The chain couples TRBV28 to TRBJ2-1; 12 nucleotides agree with TRBD2. Germline V gives CDR1 MDHEN, CDR2 SYDVKM. The CDR3 sequence is 19 residues long. Trimming removed 6 bases from V and 6 bases from J; junction bases left unmatched: 18. This CDR3 reads CASRPYSGTSGSRVNEQFF. The CDR3 nucleotides read TGTGCCAGCAGACCTTACTCCGGGACTAGCGGGTCTAGGGTCAATGAGCAGTTCTTC.

The chain is built from TRBV7-8 and TRBJ2-7; D may be TRBD2 (5 bases). V was trimmed by 5 bases and J by 5 bases, leaving 16 bases between them. Germline V lookup: CDR1 SGHVS, CDR2 FQNEAQ. The CDR3 sequence is 14 residues long. CDR3 sequence: CASSHGIRSDEQYF. The CDR3 nucleotides are TGTGCCAGCAGCCACGGGATTCGGAGTGACGAGCAGTACTTC.

The rearrangement uses TRBV7-9 and TRBJ1-2; 12 bases are shared with TRBD1. The V gene's germline CDR1 is SEHNR and CDR2 FQNEAQ (reference sequence). The CDR3 loop spans 16 amino acids. Trimming took 1 base from V and 2 from J; bases not matched to a gene: 2. The CDR3 region has the DNA TGTGCCAGCAGCTTAGGAGGGACAGGGGGCAACTATGGCTACACCTTC. Protein product: CASSLGGTGGNYGYTF.

This sequence joins TRBV11-2 and TRBJ2-2; 7 positions match TRBD1. This CDR3 region has 16 residues. V gave up 0 bases and J gave up 2 bases; unmatched junction bases: 3. Germline values: CDR1 SGHAT, CDR2 FQNNGV. The CDR3 region has the DNA TGTGCCAGCAGCTTAGATAGGGGGCGTAACACCGGGGAGCTGTTTTTT. Translated: CASSLDRGRNTGELFF.

The chain links TRBV11-2 to TRBJ1-2, with D unclear. This CDR3 is 11 amino acids long. Per the germline V gene, CDR1 is SGHAT and CDR2 is FQNNGV. Deletions cut 4 bases from V and 2 bases from J, with 2 bases between. CDR3 DNA: TGTGCCAGCAGCTCAAACTATGGCTACACCTTC. Encoded protein: CASSSNYGYTF.

The gene calls are TRBV6-1 and TRBJ1-2; TRBD1 agrees at 7 bases. There are 12 residues in the CDR3. The germline gives CDR1 MNHNS, CDR2 SASEGT. V lost 6 bases to trimming and J lost 8 bases; unmatched junction nucleotides: 6. The CDR3: CASRRTGEGYTF. For the CDR3, the DNA is TGTGCCAGCAGAAGGACAGGAGAGGGCTACACCTTC.

This clone was counted a few times. The CDR3 DNA is TGTGCCAGTAGTATAGGGGCAGGGATCCCCTACGAGCAGTACTTC. It translates to CASSIGAGIPYEQYF. The V gene is TRBV19, the J gene TRBJ2-7; D might be TRBD1 (5 bases). This CDR3 has 15 residues. V lost 1 base, J lost 2 bases, and 12 bases lay in between. Germline lookup yields CDR1 LNHDA and CDR2 SQIVND (reference sequence).

This sequence joins TRBV7-8 and TRBJ2-1; possibly TRBD1 for D (5 bases). CDR3 size: 15 residues. CDR1 and CDR2 from the germline V gene are SGHVS and FQNEAQ. Between the trimmed V and J ends, which lost 1 base and 2 bases, there was a span of 9 bases. The CDR3 reads CASSLGRVAYNEQFF. CDR3 sequence (DNA): TGTGCCAGCAGCTTAGGCAGGGTGGCCTACAATGAGCAGTTCTTC.

The chain links TRBV10-3 to TRBJ1-6, with 9 bases lining up with TRBD1. The germline V gene encodes CDR1 ENHRY and CDR2 SYGVKD. The junction had 5 bases not matched to a gene; V was cut back by 7 bases and J by 7 bases. CDR3 length equals 14 residues. The CDR3 reads CAIKAGQGNSPLHF. The CDR3, as DNA: TGTGCCATCAAGGCGGGACAGGGAAATTCACCCCTCCACTTT.